A selection of T cell receptor beta chains follows, all from one sample in a study of cytomegalovirus exposure and HLA in healthy donors. The repertoire was sequenced with immunoSEQ multiplex PCR; TCRdb's copy has only in-frame clones and lacks some. The repertoire holds about 300,000 clones, roughly 90% seen once, with about 4% in the top ten. The sample taken for sequencing was PBMCs. These receptors all come from a man aged 35 to 55 in good health and CMV-seropositive. Both conserved end residues are part of each CDR3. A D gene is named only where the DNA matches it firmly. A clone size is listed for some rows: how often the clone was seen (once, few, many), or a class if it is expanded.

D gene: TRBD1
V gene: TRBV29-1
J gene: TRBJ1-2
clone size: -
CDR3 DNA: TGCAGCGTTGGACAGGGATTCGACGGCTACACCTTC
CDR3 protein: CSVGQGFDGYTF

D gene: -
V gene: TRBV7-3
J gene: TRBJ1-1
clone size: -
CDR3 DNA: TGTGCCAGCAGCTTAAGGGGCCCGAACACTGAAGCTTTCTTT
CDR3 protein: CASSLRGPNTEAFF

D gene: TRBD2
V gene: TRBV19
J gene: TRBJ2-7
clone size: -
CDR3 DNA: TGTGCCAGTAGTATAGGGACTAGCGGGAGTAACGAGCAGTACTTC
CDR3 protein: CASSIGTSGSNEQYF

D gene: -
V gene: TRBV11-1
J gene: TRBJ2-7
clone size: -
CDR3 DNA: TGTGCCAGCAGCTTAGGCAGAATGGCTAGCTACGAGCAGTACTTC
CDR3 protein: CASSLGRMASYEQYF

D gene: -
V gene: TRBV30
J gene: TRBJ2-5
clone size: -
CDR3 DNA: TGTGCCTGGAGCGGGCAAGAGACCCAGTACTTC
CDR3 protein: CAWSGQETQYF

D gene: -
V gene: TRBV4-1
J gene: TRBJ2-5
clone size: -
CDR3 DNA: TGCGCCAGCAGGGGGGGTTTCGAAGAGACCCAGTACTTC
CDR3 protein: CASRGGFEETQYF

D gene: -
V gene: TRBV7-2
J gene: TRBJ1-1
clone size: -
CDR3 DNA: TGTGCCAGCAGCGTCGACAGTGAGAACACTGAAGCTTTCTTT
CDR3 protein: CASSVDSENTEAFF

D gene: -
V gene: TRBV18
J gene: TRBJ2-1
clone size: -
CDR3 DNA: TGTGCCAGCTCACCACCGTCACTAGCCGTCTACAATGAGCAGTTCTTC
CDR3 protein: CASSPPSLAVYNEQFF

D gene: -
V gene: TRBV2
J gene: TRBJ1-1
clone size: -
CDR3 DNA: TGTGCCAGCAGGTCCCGAGGGGGATCCACTGAAGCTTTCTTT
CDR3 protein: CASRSRGGSTEAFF

D gene: -
V gene: TRBV14
J gene: TRBJ2-3
clone size: -
CDR3 DNA: TGTGCCAGCAGCAAGAGGCAACGATTAGATACGCAGTATTTT
CDR3 protein: CASSKRQRLDTQYF

D gene: -
V gene: TRBV6-6
J gene: TRBJ2-5
clone size: once
CDR3 DNA: TGTGCCAGCAGTAATCGTGGCCTAGATTGGACCCAGTACTTC
CDR3 protein: CASSNRGLDWTQYF

D gene: TRBD1
V gene: TRBV4-2
J gene: TRBJ2-1
clone size: -
CDR3 DNA: TGTGCCAGCAGCCAAGAGCACTGGGACAGGGCGTACAATGAGCAGTTCTTC
CDR3 protein: CASSQEHWDRAYNEQFF

D gene: TRBD1
V gene: TRBV6-6
J gene: TRBJ2-7
clone size: -
CDR3 DNA: TGTGCCAGCAGACCGGGACAGGGGAAATACGAGCAGTACTTC
CDR3 protein: CASRPGQGKYEQYF

D gene: TRBD2
V gene: TRBV4-2
J gene: TRBJ2-7
clone size: -
CDR3 DNA: TGTGCCAGCAGCCATACGGGACTAGCGGGCTCCTACGAGCAGTACTTC
CDR3 protein: CASSHTGLAGSYEQYF

D gene: -
V gene: TRBV7-2
J gene: TRBJ2-3
clone size: -
CDR3 DNA: TGTGCCAGCAGCTCCCGGGACTCAAGGGTGGGGGGTACGCAGTATTTT
CDR3 protein: CASSSRDSRVGGTQYF

D gene: -
V gene: TRBV11-2
J gene: TRBJ2-1
clone size: -
CDR3 DNA: TGTGCCAGCAGCTCCGGTTTCACGGGGAATGAGCAGTTCTTC
CDR3 protein: CASSSGFTGNEQFF

D gene: -
V gene: TRBV6-1
J gene: TRBJ1-1
clone size: -
CDR3 DNA: TGTGCCAGCAGTAACCCGGAGGGCACTGAAGCTTTCTTT
CDR3 protein: CASSNPEGTEAFF

D gene: -
V gene: TRBV27
J gene: TRBJ1-2
clone size: few
CDR3 DNA: TGTGCCAGCAGTAAACAGGGCTATGGCTACACCTTC
CDR3 protein: CASSKQGYGYTF

D gene: TRBD2
V gene: TRBV7-3
J gene: TRBJ2-6
clone size: -
CDR3 DNA: TGTGCCAGCAGCTTAACGTCAGGGACTAGCCCGTCTTTAGGGGCCAACGTCCTGACTTTC
CDR3 protein: CASSLTSGTSPSLGANVLTF

D gene: TRBD2
V gene: TRBV27
J gene: TRBJ2-3
clone size: -
CDR3 DNA: TGTGCCAGCAGTTTAATGGCGGGAGTAGAAGATACGCAGTATTTT
CDR3 protein: CASSLMAGVEDTQYF

D gene: -
V gene: TRBV5-4
J gene: TRBJ2-7
clone size: few
CDR3 DNA: TGTGCCAGCAGCTTGGCGGGAGTCTACGAGCAGTACTTC
CDR3 protein: CASSLAGVYEQYF

D gene: TRBD2
V gene: TRBV19
J gene: TRBJ2-7
clone size: once
CDR3 DNA: TGTGCCAGTAGTATAACTAGCGGGAAGTCCTACGAGCAGTACTTC
CDR3 protein: CASSITSGKSYEQYF

D gene: TRBD2
V gene: TRBV2
J gene: TRBJ2-7
clone size: -
CDR3 DNA: TGTGCCAGCAGCGGACTAGCGGGATACTACGAGCAGTACTTC
CDR3 protein: CASSGLAGYYEQYF

D gene: -
V gene: TRBV5-1
J gene: TRBJ1-1
clone size: -
CDR3 DNA: TGCGCCAGCAGCTTGCAGGGGCTGATAGGGAACACTGAAGCTTTCTTT
CDR3 protein: CASSLQGLIGNTEAFF

D gene: -
V gene: TRBV10-3
J gene: TRBJ2-7
clone size: -
CDR3 DNA: TGTGCCATCAGTGACAACGGGGTGAGCTACGAGCAGTACTTC
CDR3 protein: CAISDNGVSYEQYF

D gene: -
V gene: TRBV6-1
J gene: TRBJ1-1
clone size: -
CDR3 DNA: TGTGCCAGCAGAGTAACAACAGGGAGCGGGAAAGCTTTCTTT
CDR3 protein: CASRVTTGSGKAFF

D gene: -
V gene: TRBV19
J gene: TRBJ1-5
clone size: -
CDR3 DNA: TGTGCCAGTAGTAGTTTCCTGGCGGGTCAGCCCCAGCATTTT
CDR3 protein: CASSSFLAGQPQHF

D gene: -
V gene: TRBV6-5
J gene: TRBJ2-1
clone size: -
CDR3 DNA: TGTGCCAGCAGTCGAGGTCTCTCCTACAATGAGCAGTTCTTC
CDR3 protein: CASSRGLSYNEQFF

D gene: -
V gene: TRBV6-5
J gene: TRBJ2-5
clone size: -
CDR3 DNA: TGTGCCAGCAGTTACGGTGGGGGGCAAGAGACCCAGTACTTC
CDR3 protein: CASSYGGGQETQYF

D gene: TRBD1
V gene: TRBV7-9
J gene: TRBJ1-5
clone size: -
CDR3 DNA: TGTGCCAGCAGCCCAGGGACAGGCAATCAGCCCCAGCATTTT
CDR3 protein: CASSPGTGNQPQHF

D gene: -
V gene: TRBV7-8
J gene: TRBJ2-1
clone size: -
CDR3 DNA: TGTGCCAGCAGCTTAGAAGCGAAAAGCTCCTACAATGAGCAGTTCTTC
CDR3 protein: CASSLEAKSSYNEQFF

D gene: -
V gene: TRBV18
J gene: TRBJ1-5
clone size: -
CDR3 DNA: TGTGCCAGCTCACCAGAGGGGGTTCGTCAGCCCCAGCATTTT
CDR3 protein: CASSPEGVRQPQHF

D gene: TRBD1
V gene: TRBV29-1
J gene: TRBJ2-1
clone size: few
CDR3 DNA: TGCAGCGTTATAGGGGGCGCGGGCTCCTACAATGAGCAGTTCTTC
CDR3 protein: CSVIGGAGSYNEQFF

D gene: -
V gene: TRBV7-9
J gene: TRBJ1-4
clone size: few
CDR3 DNA: TGTGCCAGCAGCCCGCGAGAGGAAGATGAAAAACTGTTTTTT
CDR3 protein: CASSPREEDEKLFF

D gene: TRBD2
V gene: TRBV4-1
J gene: TRBJ2-7
clone size: -
CDR3 DNA: TGCGCCAGCAGCCAGTACCCTAGAGGAGTAGCGGGATCCCCAAAGGGACGCGAGCAGTACTTC
CDR3 protein: CASSQYPRGVAGSPKGREQYF

D gene: TRBD1
V gene: TRBV6-5
J gene: TRBJ1-2
clone size: -
CDR3 DNA: TGTGCCAGACGGGGGACAGGGATCCATGGCTACACCTTC
CDR3 protein: CARRGTGIHGYTF

D gene: TRBD1
V gene: TRBV28
J gene: TRBJ2-5
clone size: -
CDR3 DNA: TGTGCCAGCACCCGCCTTCGGAGGCGCTGGGACAGTGGGGAGACCCAGTACTTC
CDR3 protein: CASTRLRRRWDSGETQYF

D gene: -
V gene: TRBV2
J gene: TRBJ2-7
clone size: -
CDR3 DNA: TGTGCCAGCATGGGTCAGGGGAAGAACGAGCAGTACTTC
CDR3 protein: CASMGQGKNEQYF

D gene: -
V gene: TRBV4-2
J gene: TRBJ2-1
clone size: -
CDR3 DNA: TGTGCCAGCAGCCCCGTTAAAGTGGGAGTTGTGTTCTTC
CDR3 protein: CASSPVKVGVVFF

D gene: -
V gene: TRBV27
J gene: TRBJ1-4
clone size: once
CDR3 DNA: TGTGCCAGCAGTTTGAGGGCAGGGGATTGTTATGAAAAACTGTTTTTT
CDR3 protein: CASSLRAGDCYEKLFF

D gene: -
V gene: TRBV11-2
J gene: TRBJ2-7
clone size: -
CDR3 DNA: TGTGCCAGCAGCCGTCTCTCGGGTTCCTACGAGCAGTACTTC
CDR3 protein: CASSRLSGSYEQYF

D gene: -
V gene: TRBV28
J gene: TRBJ2-7
clone size: -
CDR3 DNA: TGTGCCAGCAGTCTCTCAGGGGCAGGGGTAAACTACGAGCAGTACTTC
CDR3 protein: CASSLSGAGVNYEQYF